This entry features one TCR beta chain sequence. Its antigen remains unidentified. The repertoire was sequenced with immunoSEQ multiplex PCR; TCRdb's copy has only in-frame clones and lacks some. The sample holds fewer than 35,000 clones, 86% seen once. The sample belongs to a study of T cells in localized non-small cell lung cancer. The study, taken as a whole, reports: There was an association of higher blood T cell density with longer overall survival. Heterogeneity cannot be ruled out, as sequencing used one tumor region only. Detection in adjacent lung was observed for a median 57 of the top 100 tumor clones.

The CDR3 spans 14 residues. V was clipped by 3 bases and J by 1 base, with 6 bases between them. CDR1 and CDR2 (germline): MNHNY, SVGAGI (reference sequence). The V and J genes are TRBV6-6 and TRBJ2-2; D remains unclear. Sequencing used peripheral blood, obtained before any cancer treatment. This TCR came from a male donor at least 60 years old with stage III lung adenocarcinoma. Here the CDR3 DNA reads TGTGCCAGCAGTTATAGGTTGAACACCGGGGAGCTGTTTTTT. As protein: CASSYRLNTGELFF.